This passage covers 17 T cell receptor beta chains from one sample sequenced in a study of blood T cell repertoires in COVID-19. Generated by immunoSEQ multiplex PCR, the TCRdb table keeps only in-frame clones and is missing some. The sample includes about 72,000 clones, 85% of them seen just once. The sample consisted of peripheral blood. The receptors here all came from an elderly woman with active or convalescent COVID-19.

The chain recombines TRBV9 with TRBJ2-1; 7 nucleotides align to TRBD2. Germline CDR1 and CDR2: SGDLS and YYNGEE. This CDR3 has 15 residues. V dropped 3 bases and J dropped 1; count of bases not matched to a gene: 4. CDR3 loop: CASSDGGLSYNEQFF. As DNA, the CDR3 is TGTGCCAGCAGCGACGGGGGGTTATCCTACAATGAGCAGTTCTTC. The complete variable domain, with remaining parts taken from reference TRBV9 and TRBJ2-1, reads DSGVTQTPKHLITATGQRVTLRCSPRSGDLSVYWYQQSLDQGLQFLIQYYNGEERAKGNILERFSAQQFPDLHSELNLSSLELGDSALYFCASSDGGLSYNEQFFGPGTRLTVL.

The chain is built from TRBV7-8 and TRBJ2-7; D is undetermined. The CDR3 is made up of 12 amino acids. Germline V CDR1 and CDR2: SGHVS, FQNEAQ. V lost 5 bases to trimming and J lost 0 bases, with 5 bases between them. This CDR3 reads CASSASSYEQYF. The DNA of the CDR3 is TGTGCCAGCAGCGCCAGCTCCTACGAGCAGTACTTC. The complete variable domain, with remaining parts taken from reference TRBV7-8 and TRBJ2-7, reads GAGVSQSPRYKVAKRGQDVALRCDPISGHVSLFWYQQALGQGPEFLTYFQNEAQLDKSGLPSDRFFAERPEGSVSTLKIQRTQQEDSAVYLCASSASSYEQYFGPGTRLTVT.

Only a few counts were recorded for this clone. The chain employs TRBV7-2 and TRBJ2-5; 12 bases map to TRBD2. Germline loops: CDR1 SGHTA, CDR2 FQGNSA. Trimming removed 5 bases from V and 2 bases from J; junction bases left unmatched: 3. The CDR3 is made up of 15 amino acids. The CDR3 DNA reads TGTGCCAGCAGCCTTGGACTAGCGGGGCAAGAGACCCAGTACTTC. The encoded protein is CASSLGLAGQETQYF.

V and J are TRBV7-6 and TRBJ2-1; 11 bases match TRBD2. With 4 bases clipped from V and 5 bases from J, the junction kept 4 bases outside the gene matches. Germline-derived CDR1 and CDR2 are SGHVS and FNYEAQ. The CDR3 sequence is 15 residues long. For the CDR3, the DNA is TGTGCCAGCAGCTCCACGGGACTAGCGGACAATGAGCAGTTCTTC. It yields the protein CASSSTGLADNEQFF.

The rearrangement uses TRBV11-2 and TRBJ1-1; D is uncertain. Germline V gene lookup returns CDR1 SGHAT and CDR2 FQNNGV. Trimming took 0 bases from V and 0 from J, leaving 23 bases between them. The CDR3 loop spans 20 amino acids. The DNA for the CDR3 is TGTGCCAGCAGCTTAGAACTTATTAGAGGACCCCGAGGGTTGAACACTGAAGCTTTCTTT. It translates to CASSLELIRGPRGLNTEAFF.

The chain's CDR3 is CASSEVVGGEKLFF. The CDR3 DNA sequence: TGTGCCAGCAGTGAAGTTGTGGGGGGTGAAAAACTGTTTTTT. This chain connects TRBV2 to TRBJ1-4; tentatively, D is TRBD1 (5 bases). Between the trimmed V and J ends, which lost 1 base and 7 bases, there was a span of 10 bases. The CDR3 consists of 14 residues. Per germline, CDR1 SNHLY and CDR2 FYNNEI.

This clone was seen a few times. The rearrangement joins TRBV9 to TRBJ2-3; TRBD2 agrees at 9 bases. Germline assignment: CDR1 SGDLS and CDR2 YYNGEE. With V trimmed by 0 bases and J by 2 bases, 7 bases remained unmatched. This CDR3 contains 17 residues. CDR3 DNA: TGTGCCAGCAGCGTAGGGGGAGCGGGGGGCCTCACAGATACGCAGTATTTT. It translates to CASSVGGAGGLTDTQYF. The full variable domain, completed using reference TRBV9 and TRBJ2-3, is DSGVTQTPKHLITATGQRVTLRCSPRSGDLSVYWYQQSLDQGLQFLIQYYNGEERAKGNILERFSAQQFPDLHSELNLSSLELGDSALYFCASSVGGAGGLTDTQYFGPGTRLTVL.

Remarks on this clone: The sample contains more than one DNA sequence encoding this CDR3. The CDR3 loop is CASSPDRDTEAFF. Written as DNA, the CDR3 is TGTGCCAGCTCTCCGGACAGGGACACTGAAGCTTTCTTT. The rearrangement uses TRBV18 and TRBJ1-1; 8 bases fit TRBD1. Looked up from germline, CDR1 is KGHSH and CDR2 is LQKENI. Trimming at V came to 6 bases and at J to 3 bases, leaving 3 bases not matched to a gene. The CDR3 is 13 residues long.

The J gene is TRBJ1-3, the V gene TRBV9; D perhaps matches TRBD1 (6 bases). The CDR3 spans 16 residues. CDR1 and CDR2 (germline): SGDLS, YYNGEE. The ends were cut back, 0 bases at V and 0 bases at J, with 10 bases in the middle. The CDR3 here is CASSVATGFSGNTIYF. The DNA for the CDR3 is TGTGCCAGCAGCGTAGCGACAGGCTTCTCTGGAAACACCATATATTTT.

This chain links TRBV5-1 with TRBJ1-2; D is uncertain. This CDR3 spans 13 amino acids. The germline V gene encodes CDR1 SGHRS and CDR2 YFSETQ. Trimming removed 0 bases at V and 6 bases at J, with 9 bases between. This CDR3 is CASSLDMGDGYTF. The CDR3 bases are TGCGCCAGCAGCTTGGACATGGGCGATGGCTACACCTTC. The full variable domain, with the rest looked up from reference TRBV5-1 and TRBJ1-2, is KAGVTQTPRYLIKTRGQQVTLSCSPISGHRSVSWYQQTPGQGLQFLFEYFSETQRNKGNFPGRFSGRQFSNSRSEMNVSTLELGDSALYLCASSLDMGDGYTFGSGTRLTVV.

The V and J genes are TRBV11-2 and TRBJ1-2; TRBD1 matches 8 bases. This CDR3 comprises 15 residues. The V gene end was trimmed by 5 bases and the J gene end by 4 bases; junction bases not matched to a gene: 9. The V gene's germline CDR1 is SGHAT and CDR2 FQNNGV. CDR3 coding DNA: TGTGCCAGCAGCCTTACTTTGGGACAGGCCTATGGCTACACCTTC. It specifies CASSLTLGQAYGYTF.

The chain combines TRBV6-2 or TRBV6-3 with TRBJ1-5, with D possibly matching TRBD1 (5 bases). This CDR3 contains 11 residues. Germline values: CDR1 MNHEY, CDR2 SVGEGT. Trimming removed 2 bases at V and 11 bases at J, with 7 bases between. CDR3: CASSYAGTQHF. The CDR3 region has the DNA TGTGCCAGCAGTTACGCAGGGACCCAGCATTTT.

The chain combines TRBV3-1 (or the pseudogene TRBV3-2) with TRBJ1-3, with D perhaps TRBD1 (6 bases). Trimming cost V 1 base and J 1 base, with 8 bases left between them. This CDR3 spans 15 amino acids. Germline assignment: CDR1 LGHDT and CDR2 YNNKEL (reference sequence). CDR3 sequence (DNA): TGTGCCAGCAGCCAAGGGGACAAATCTGGAAACACCATATATTTT. Its translation is CASSQGDKSGNTIYF.

This chain links TRBV4-3 with TRBJ1-2; 7 bases align to TRBD1. The CDR3 length is 13 residues. Looked up from germline, CDR1 is LGHNA and CDR2 is YSLEER. J lost 4 bases, V lost 7 bases, and 6 bases had no gene match. CDR3 amino acids: CASTGTESYGYTF. Written as DNA, the CDR3 is TGCGCCAGCACAGGGACAGAGAGCTATGGCTACACCTTC.

The chain links TRBV7-3 to TRBJ1-1, with D unclear. This CDR3 spans 13 amino acids. The V gene lost 2 bases and the J gene lost 2 bases, with 6 bases spanning the gap. Germline V gene lookup returns CDR1 SGHTA and CDR2 FQGTGA. This CDR3 reads CASSLSGNTEAFF. In DNA, the CDR3 is TGTGCCAGCAGCTTATCGGGAAACACTGAAGCTTTCTTT. Looking up the rest from reference TRBV7-3 and TRBJ1-1 gives the full variable domain: GAGVSQTPSNKVTEKGKYVELRCDPISGHTALYWYRQSLGQGPEFLIYFQGTGAADDSGLPNDRFFAVRPEGSVSTLKIQRTERGDSAVYLCASSLSGNTEAFFGQGTRLTVV.

The chain employs TRBV14 and TRBJ1-2; 7 bases map to TRBD1. The CDR3 has 14 residues. V lost 4 bases and J lost 4; bases outside the gene matches: 6. Germline V lookup: CDR1 SGHDN, CDR2 FVKESK. The CDR3 here is CASSPTGMPYGYTF. The CDR3 nucleotides are TGTGCCAGCAGCCCGACAGGGATGCCCTATGGCTACACCTTC.

The J gene is TRBJ2-3, the V gene TRBV6-5; D is unclear. Germline CDR1 MNHEY, CDR2 SVGAGI. The CDR3 sequence is 16 residues long. Between the trimmed V and J ends, which lost 4 bases and 1 base, there was a span of 15 bases. The CDR3 nucleotides are TGTGCCAGCAGTTCCCCGACTGTAACCGGCACAGATACGCAGTATTTT. Its protein is CASSSPTVTGTDTQYF.